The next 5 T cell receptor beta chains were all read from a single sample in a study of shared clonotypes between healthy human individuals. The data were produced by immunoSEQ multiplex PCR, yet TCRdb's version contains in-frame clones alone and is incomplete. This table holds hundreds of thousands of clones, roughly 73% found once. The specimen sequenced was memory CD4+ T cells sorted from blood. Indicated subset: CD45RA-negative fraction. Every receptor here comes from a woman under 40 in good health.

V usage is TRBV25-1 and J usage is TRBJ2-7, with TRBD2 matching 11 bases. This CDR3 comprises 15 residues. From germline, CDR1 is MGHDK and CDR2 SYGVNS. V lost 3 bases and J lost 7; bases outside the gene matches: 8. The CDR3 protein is CASSEIAGGPGEQYF. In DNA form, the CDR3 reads TGTGCCAGCAGTGAGATAGCGGGAGGGCCGGGGGAGCAGTACTTC.

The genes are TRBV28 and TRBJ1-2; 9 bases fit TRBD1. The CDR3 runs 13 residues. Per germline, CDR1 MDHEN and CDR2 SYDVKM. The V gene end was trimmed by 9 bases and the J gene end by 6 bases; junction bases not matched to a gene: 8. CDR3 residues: CASGRQGVDGYTF. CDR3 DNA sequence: TGTGCCAGTGGGAGACAGGGGGTAGATGGCTACACCTTC.

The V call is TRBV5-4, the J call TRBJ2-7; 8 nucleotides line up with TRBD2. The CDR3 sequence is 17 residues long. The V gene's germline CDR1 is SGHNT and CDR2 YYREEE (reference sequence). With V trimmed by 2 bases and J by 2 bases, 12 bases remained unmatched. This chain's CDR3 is CASSFWVAGRTTYEQYF. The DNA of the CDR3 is TGTGCCAGCAGCTTTTGGGTAGCGGGACGGACTACCTACGAGCAGTACTTC.

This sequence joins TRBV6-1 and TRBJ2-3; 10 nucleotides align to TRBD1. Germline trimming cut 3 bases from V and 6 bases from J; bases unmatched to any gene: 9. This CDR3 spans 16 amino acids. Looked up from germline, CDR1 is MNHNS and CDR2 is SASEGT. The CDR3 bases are TGTGCCAGCAGTGACCTCTGGGACAGGGGACGGGATACGCAGTATTTT. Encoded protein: CASSDLWDRGRDTQYF.

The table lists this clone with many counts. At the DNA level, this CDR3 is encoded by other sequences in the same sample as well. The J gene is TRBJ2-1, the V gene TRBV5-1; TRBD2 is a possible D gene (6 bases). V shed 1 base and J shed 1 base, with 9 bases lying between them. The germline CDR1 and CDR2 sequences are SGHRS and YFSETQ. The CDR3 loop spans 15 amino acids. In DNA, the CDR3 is TGCGCCAGCAGCTTGTCCAGCGGGTCCTACAATGAGCAGTTCTTC. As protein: CASSLSSGSYNEQFF.